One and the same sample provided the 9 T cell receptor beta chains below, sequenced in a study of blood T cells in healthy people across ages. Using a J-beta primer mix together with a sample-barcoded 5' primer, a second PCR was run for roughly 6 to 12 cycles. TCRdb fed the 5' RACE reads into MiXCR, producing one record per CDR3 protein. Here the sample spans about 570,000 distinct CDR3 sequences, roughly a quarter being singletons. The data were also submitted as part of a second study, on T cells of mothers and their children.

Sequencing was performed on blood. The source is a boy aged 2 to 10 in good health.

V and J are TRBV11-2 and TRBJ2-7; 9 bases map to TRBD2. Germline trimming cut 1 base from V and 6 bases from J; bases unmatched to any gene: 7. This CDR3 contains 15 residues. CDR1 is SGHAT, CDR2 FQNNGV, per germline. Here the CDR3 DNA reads TGTGCCAGCAGCTTAGCCGGTCTAGCGGGGACCGAGCAGTACTTC. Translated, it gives CASSLAGLAGTEQYF.

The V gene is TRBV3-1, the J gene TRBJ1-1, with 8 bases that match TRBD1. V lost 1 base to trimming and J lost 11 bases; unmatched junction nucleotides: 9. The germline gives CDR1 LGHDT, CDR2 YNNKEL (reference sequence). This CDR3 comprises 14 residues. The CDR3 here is CASSQVSGRTGAFF. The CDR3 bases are TGTGCCAGCAGCCAAGTATCCGGACGGACAGGGGCTTTCTTT.

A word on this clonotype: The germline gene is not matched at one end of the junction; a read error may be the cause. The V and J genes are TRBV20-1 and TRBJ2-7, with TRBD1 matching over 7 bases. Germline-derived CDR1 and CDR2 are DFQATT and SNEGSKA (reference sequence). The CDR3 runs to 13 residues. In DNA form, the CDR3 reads TGCAGTGCAAGAGACAGGGCTTACTACGAGCAGTACTTC. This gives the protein CSARDRAYYEQYF.

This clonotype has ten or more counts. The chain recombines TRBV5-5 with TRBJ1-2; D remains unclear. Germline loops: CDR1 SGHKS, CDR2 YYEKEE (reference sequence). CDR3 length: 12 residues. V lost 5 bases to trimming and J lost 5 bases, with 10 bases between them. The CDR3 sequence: CASSLGSYGYTF. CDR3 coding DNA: TGTGCCAGCAGTCTTGGGAGTTATGGCTACACCTTC.

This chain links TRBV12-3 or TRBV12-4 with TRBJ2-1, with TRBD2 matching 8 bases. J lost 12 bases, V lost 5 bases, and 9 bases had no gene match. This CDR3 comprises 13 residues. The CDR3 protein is CASSPPGLAGQFF. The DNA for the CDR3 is TGTGCCAGCAGTCCCCCCGGACTAGCCGGGCAGTTCTTC.

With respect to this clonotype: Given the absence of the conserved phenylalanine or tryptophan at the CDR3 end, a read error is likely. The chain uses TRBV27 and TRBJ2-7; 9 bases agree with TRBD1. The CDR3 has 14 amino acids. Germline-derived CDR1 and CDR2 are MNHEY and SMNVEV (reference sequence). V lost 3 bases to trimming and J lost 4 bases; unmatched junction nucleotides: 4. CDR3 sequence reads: CASSFWDRVYEQYL. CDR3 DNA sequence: TGTGCCAGCAGTTTCTGGGACAGGGTTTACGAGCAGTACTTA.

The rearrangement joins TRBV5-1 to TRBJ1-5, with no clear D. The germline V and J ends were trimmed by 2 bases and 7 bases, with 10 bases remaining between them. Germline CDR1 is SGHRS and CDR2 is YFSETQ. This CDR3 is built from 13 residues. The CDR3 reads CASSFLGGQPQHF. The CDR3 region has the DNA TGCGCCAGCAGCTTTCTGGGCGGGCAGCCCCAGCATTTT.

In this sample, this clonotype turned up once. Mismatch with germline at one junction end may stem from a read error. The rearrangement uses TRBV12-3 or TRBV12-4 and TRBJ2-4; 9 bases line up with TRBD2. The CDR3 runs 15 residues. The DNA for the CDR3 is TGTGCCAGCAGCGATAGCGGGGGTTCCAAAAACATTCAGCACTTC. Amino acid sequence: CASSDSGGSKNIQHF.

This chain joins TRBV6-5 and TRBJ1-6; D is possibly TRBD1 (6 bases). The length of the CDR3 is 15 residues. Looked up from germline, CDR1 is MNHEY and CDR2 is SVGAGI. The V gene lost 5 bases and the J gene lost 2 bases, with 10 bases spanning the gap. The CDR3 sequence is CASSRGDTYNSPLHF. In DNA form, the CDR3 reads TGTGCCAGCAGTCGGGGGGACACCTATAATTCACCCCTCCACTTT.